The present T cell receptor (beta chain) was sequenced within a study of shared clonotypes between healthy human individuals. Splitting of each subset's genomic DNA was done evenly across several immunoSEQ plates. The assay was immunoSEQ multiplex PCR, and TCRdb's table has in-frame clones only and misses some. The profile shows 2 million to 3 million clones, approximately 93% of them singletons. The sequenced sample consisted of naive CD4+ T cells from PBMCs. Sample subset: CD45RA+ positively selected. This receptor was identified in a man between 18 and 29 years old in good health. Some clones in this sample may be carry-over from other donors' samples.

The CDR3 loop reads CASSVAPGAGYNEQFF. The CDR3 DNA is TGTGCCAGCAGCGTGGCCCCGGGAGCCGGATACAATGAGCAGTTCTTC. The rearrangement uses TRBV9 and TRBJ2-1, with D possibly matching TRBD2 (6 bases). The CDR3 loop spans 16 amino acids. V lost 2 bases to trimming and J lost 4 bases, with 16 bases between them. The germline V gene encodes CDR1 SGDLS and CDR2 YYNGEE.